This T cell receptor beta chain came from a study of T cells expressing NK-cell markers. The overall study: Investigators obtained TCR beta repertoires from sorted CD3+CD56+NKG2C+, CD3+CD56+NKG2C- and CD3+CD56-NKG2C+ T cells. Broader study findings: Four donors showed these clonotypes also leading the CD3+CD56-NKG2C+ fraction.

Reprocessing the 5' RACE reads, TCRdb reports a single entry for every CDR3 protein and omits DNA. The sample table sets out 200,000 to 300,000 distinct CDR3 sequences. On this clonotype itself: Its antigen is still unknown.

The source is a young man in good health. Input material: blood T cells: a sorted CD56 or NKG2C T cell subset, CD4+ or CD8+ T cells, or bulk PBMC T cells (not recorded which).

This chain's CDR3 is CASSLVAGYEQYF. This sequence joins TRBV7-8 and TRBJ2-7; TCRdb returns TRBD2, unconfirmable since there is no DNA. CDR1 and CDR2 from the germline V gene are SGHVS and FQNEAQ. This CDR3 spans 13 amino acids. The full variable domain, in which reference TRBV7-8 and TRBJ2-7 provide the parts outside the CDR3, is GAGVSQSPRYKVAKRGQDVALRCDPISGHVSLFWYQQALGQGPEFLTYFQNEAQLDKSGLPSDRFFAERPEGSVSTLKIQRTQQEDSAVYLCASSLVAGYEQYFGPGTRLTVT.